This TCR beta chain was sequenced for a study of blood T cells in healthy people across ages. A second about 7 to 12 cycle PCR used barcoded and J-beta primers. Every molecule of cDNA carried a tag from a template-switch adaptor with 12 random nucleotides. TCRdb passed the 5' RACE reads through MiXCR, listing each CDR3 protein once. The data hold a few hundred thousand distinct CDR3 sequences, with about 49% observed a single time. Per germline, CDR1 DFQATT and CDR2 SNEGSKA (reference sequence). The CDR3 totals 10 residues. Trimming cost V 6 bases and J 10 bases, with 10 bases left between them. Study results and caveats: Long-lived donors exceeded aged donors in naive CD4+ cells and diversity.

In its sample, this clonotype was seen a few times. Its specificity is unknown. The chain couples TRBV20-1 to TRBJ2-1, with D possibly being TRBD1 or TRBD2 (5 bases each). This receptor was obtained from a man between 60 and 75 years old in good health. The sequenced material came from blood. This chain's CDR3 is CSAGTREQFF. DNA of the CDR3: TGCAGTGCGGGGACCCGGGAGCAGTTCTTC.